This T cell receptor (beta chain) was observed in a study of human T cells and chemical hapten exposure. Study details: Patients received weekly diphenylcyclopropenone doses to the scalp throughout the approximately 25-week study. Slight volume differences across pooled libraries mainly accounted for varying per-sample TCR yields.

Library construction involved attaching unique molecular identifiers to individual cDNA molecules, which allowed quantitative, reproducible TCR counting. TCRdb reprocessed the RACE reads with MiXCR, giving one entry per CDR3 protein. The sample has about 30,000 distinct CDR3 sequences; 5% to 6% are singletons. This clonotype was recorded at least ten times. What it binds is not known. The CDR3 is made up of 13 amino acids. V dropped 6 bases and J dropped 4 bases, with 10 bases sitting between them. Time point of the sample: patch test 3, about 24 weeks after DPC sensitization. The treatment: therapeutic diphenylcyclopropenone sensitization with weekly scalp DPC. Points from the study as a whole: Patch test scores rose with PT1 expanded TCR counts, a positive correlation.

The material was whole blood, obtained in connection with sensitization to the hapten diphenylcyclopropenone (DPC). The source of this sequence is a man aged 25 to 40 with alopecia areata. Some clones in this sample may be carry-over from other donors' samples. The genes are TRBV12-3 or TRBV12-4 and TRBJ1-5, with D uncertain. CDR3 loop: CASRPAPNQPQHF. Written as DNA, the CDR3 is TGTGCCAGCAGACCTGCCCCGAATCAGCCCCAGCATTTT.